The subject of this entry is one TCR beta chain. Antigen specificity is unknown. Use of 60 Vbeta and 13 Jbeta primers characterized the PCR. Produced via immunoSEQ multiplex PCR; TCRdb's table is partial and in-frame only. The repertoire holds about 160,000 clones, with around 77% as singletons. The record originates from a study of cytomegalovirus exposure and HLA in healthy donors. Study summary: T cells numbering some 170 million yielded some 120 million unique TCR beta sequences in an earlier analysis. Study results and limitations: Later on, a genetic analysis was performed. It linked a missense variant in DCLRE1C with V- and J-gene trimming of TCR beta.

This CDR3 comprises 13 residues. Looked up from germline, CDR1 is LNHDA and CDR2 is SQIVND (reference sequence). Between the trimmed V and J ends, which lost 5 bases and 2 bases, there was a span of 10 bases. The TCR originated in a man between 45 and 60 years old in good health and CMV-seropositive. The source material was PBMCs. This rearrangement joins TRBV19 to TRBJ2-7; a possible D gene is TRBD2 (6 bases). The CDR3 spells CASSLGEAYEQYF. CDR3 coding DNA: TGTGCCAGTAGTTTGGGGGAGGCCTACGAGCAGTACTTC. Full variable domain (missing parts from reference TRBV19 and TRBJ2-7): DGGITQSPKYLFRKEGQNVTLSCEQNLNHDAMYWYRQDPGQGLRLIYYSQIVNDFQKGDIAEGYSVSREKKESFPLTVTSAQKNPTAFYLCASSLGEAYEQYFGPGTRLTVT.